This record looks at one T cell receptor beta chain sequence and its context. Its antigen is undetermined. The sample belongs to a study of T cell clonotyping in hematopoietic cell transplantation. Overall study findings and caveats: At the given depth, recipient repertoires were over 95% de novo clonotypes. Pathologically expanded recipient clonotypes increased progressively from day 30 to day 180 as diversity fell.

V lost 4 bases and J 3 bases, leaving 12 bases between the germline ends. Germline V gene sequence: CDR1 SGHTA, CDR2 FQGNSA. This CDR3 has 14 residues. TCRdb's table, derived via immunoSEQ multiplex PCR, lists solely in-frame clones and lacks some. The data show about 14,000 clones, approximately 95% seen once. Recipients were bled about 28 days pretransplant and at posttransplant days 30, 100, 180. The sample in question was PBMCs, obtained 30 days after allogeneic stem cell transplant. This sequence was found in a male patient over 55 who had an allogeneic stem cell transplant from an unrelated donor, so the T cells may come from the graft donor. Some clones in this sample may be carry-over from other donors' samples. This chain connects TRBV7-2 to TRBJ1-2, with D possibly being TRBD1 (5 bases). In nucleotides, the CDR3 is TGTGCCAGCAGCTCCGGGACGGGTTACTATGGCTACACCTTC. It is translated as CASSSGTGYYGYTF. Variable domain in full (rest from reference TRBV7-2 and TRBJ1-2): GAGVSQSPSNKVTEKGKDVELRCDPISGHTALYWYRQSLGQGLEFLIYFQGNSAPDKSGLPSDRFSAERTGGSVSTLTIQRTQQEDSAVYLCASSSGTGYYGYTFGSGTRLTVV.